The 16 T cell receptor beta chains given below trace back to one sample, sequenced in a study of breast tumors, draining lymph nodes, adjacent tissues. TCRdb reanalysed the multiplex PCR reads using MiXCR and keeps one entry per CDR3 protein. Among fewer than 200,000 distinct CDR3 sequences listed, 30% to 35% were seen once. The lymph nodes were axillary draining lymph nodes from breast cancer patients. Material: axillary lymph node tissue. The source is a female donor with breast cancer. Some clones in this sample may be carry-over from other donors' samples.

This clonotype came up many times. This chain joins TRBV2 and TRBJ2-7; 11 bases match TRBD1. Per germline, CDR1 SNHLY and CDR2 FYNNEI. Losses at the gene ends were 3 bases for V and 3 bases for J; bases not matched to a gene: 1. This CDR3 is built from 14 residues. CDR3 bases: TGTGCCAGCAGTGATGGGACAGGGGGCTACGAGCAGTACTTC. Translated, it gives CASSDGTGGYEQYF.

The rearrangement uses TRBV12-3 or TRBV12-4 and TRBJ1-3; D might be TRBD1 (5 bases). The V and J ends lost 3 bases and 8 bases respectively, with 5 bases between them. CDR3 length: 11 amino acids. In DNA form, the CDR3 reads TGTGCCAGCAGTTTCAGGGACACCATATATTTT. Protein: CASSFRDTIYF.

This clonotype was counted at least ten times. V usage is TRBV19 and J usage is TRBJ2-1, with 10 bases identical to TRBD2. In germline, CDR1 is LNHDA, CDR2 SQIVND (reference sequence). V was pared by 7 bases and J by 7 bases, with 4 bases of the junction left unmatched. This CDR3 comprises 13 residues. Here the CDR3 reads CASIGLAVNEQFF. The CDR3 nucleotides read TGTGCCAGTATAGGACTAGCGGTTAATGAGCAGTTCTTC.

On this clonotype: This clone may be a read error of a much larger clone one base away. Given the absence of the conserved phenylalanine or tryptophan at the CDR3 end, a read error is likely. This chain uses TRBV5-5 with TRBJ2-5; D remains ambiguous. The CDR3 loop spans 15 amino acids. V lost 4 bases, J lost 1 base, and 14 bases lay in between. Germline V gene sequence: CDR1 SGHKS, CDR2 YYEKEE (reference sequence). CDR3 DNA sequence: TGTGCCAGCAGCCAACCCCTTGCAGCCCAAGAGACCCAGTACTCC. Protein: CASSQPLAAQETQYS.

This clonotype has at least ten counts. V gene TRBV7-3 combines with J gene TRBJ2-3, with 9 bases matching TRBD2. From germline, CDR1 is SGHTA and CDR2 FQGTGA. The V gene end was trimmed by 4 bases and the J gene end by 6 bases; junction bases not matched to a gene: 2. The CDR3 consists of 13 residues. The CDR3: CASSSGTSDTQYF. CDR3 DNA: TGTGCCAGCAGCTCTGGGACTAGCGATACGCAGTATTTT.

About this clonotype: A clone one base away is much larger, so this may be a read error. The chain combines TRBV6-5 with TRBJ2-3; D is undetermined. The CDR3 length is 14 residues. Germline V lookup: CDR1 MNHEY, CDR2 SVGAGI. The CDR3, as DNA: TGTGCCAGCGGTTACGGTCTAAGCACAGATACGCAGTATTTT. It codes for CASGYGLSTDTQYF.

Regarding this clonotype: A read error may explain this, as a much larger clone is one base away. The chain is built from TRBV7-3 and TRBJ2-5, with 10 bases matching TRBD2. Germline CDR1 is SGHTA and CDR2 is FQGTGA. V shed 5 bases and J 9 bases; nucleotides not matched to a gene: 18. This CDR3 region has 17 residues. The CDR3 sequence: CASSPGGVAGGRGPQYF. The CDR3 DNA reads as TGTGCCAGCAGCCCCGGGGGAGTAGCGGGAGGTCGTGGGCCCCAGTACTTC.

This clonotype was counted many times. The chain carries TRBV7-9 and TRBJ2-5, with 10 bases aligning to TRBD1. Germline-derived CDR1 and CDR2 are SEHNR and FQNEAQ (reference sequence). This CDR3 is 14 amino acids long. V dropped 5 bases and J dropped 4; count of bases not matched to a gene: 4. The CDR3 sequence: CASSPDRGRETQYF. CDR3 nucleotide sequence: TGTGCCAGCAGCCCCGACAGGGGGCGAGAGACCCAGTACTTC.

This clonotype came up many times. The chain combines TRBV20-1 with TRBJ2-3, with 10 bases fitting TRBD1. J was trimmed by 0 bases and V by 1 base; bases with no gene match: 7. Germline CDR1 reads DFQATT; CDR2 reads SNEGSKA (reference sequence). The CDR3 contains 17 residues. The CDR3 reads CSARGVGQGHSTDTQYF. In DNA, the CDR3 is TGCAGTGCTAGAGGGGTGGGACAGGGGCACAGCACAGATACGCAGTATTTT.

The rearrangement links TRBV12-3 or TRBV12-4 to TRBJ2-7; 12 positions agree with TRBD2. The CDR3 consists of 16 residues. J gave up 2 bases and V 6 bases, and 8 bases lay outside the gene matches. The DNA for the CDR3 is TGTGCCAGCAGAAATCCTAGCGGGAGGGCCACCTACGAGCAGTACTTC. Amino acids: CASRNPSGRATYEQYF.

At least ten counts were recorded for this clonotype. The chain employs TRBV20-1 and TRBJ2-7; 7 nucleotides match TRBD1. The germline CDR1 and CDR2 sequences are DFQATT and SNEGSKA (reference sequence). J lost 2 bases, V lost 3 bases, and 10 bases had no gene match. The CDR3 has 15 residues. DNA of the CDR3: TGCAGTGCTAGCACAGGGGTCGACGCCACCTACGAGCAGTACTTC. It is translated as CSASTGVDATYEQYF.

As regards this clonotype: One junction end does not reproduce the germline sequence, and a read error may be involved. The gene calls are TRBV6-5 and TRBJ1-2; D is perhaps TRBD1 (5 bases). There are 13 residues in the CDR3. Germline loops: CDR1 MNHEY, CDR2 SVGAGI. As DNA, the CDR3 is TGTGCCAGCAGTCACTCGCTGGGGGATGGCTACACCTTC. This codes for CASSHSLGDGYTF.

The chain is built from TRBV9 and TRBJ1-3, with D maybe TRBD1 (5 bases). Germline CDR1 SGDLS, CDR2 YYNGEE. The CDR3 covers 17 residues. Trimming took 4 bases from V and 0 from J, leaving 17 bases between them. CDR3 residues: CASSPWGHRTSGNTIYF. The CDR3 bases are TGTGCCAGCAGCCCTTGGGGTCACAGGACCTCTGGAAACACCATATATTTT.

This clonotype was counted at least ten times. The CDR3 sequence is CAISERTSEVGYTF. CDR3 nucleotide sequence: TGTGCCATCAGTGAGAGGACCTCTGAGGTTGGCTACACCTTC. The chain carries TRBV10-3 and TRBJ1-2; D unresolved. Trimming removed 2 bases from V and 7 bases from J, with 14 bases in between. CDR3 length equals 14 residues. From germline, CDR1 is ENHRY and CDR2 SYGVKD.

This clonotype turned up a few times. This clone may be a read error of a much larger clone one base away. The V gene is TRBV7-7, the J gene TRBJ2-5; possible D gene TRBD2, 7 bases. The CDR3 contains 15 residues. The V gene's germline CDR1 is SSHAT and CDR2 FNYEAQ (reference sequence). The CDR3 is CASSLETGGDETQHF. The CDR3 bases are TGTGCTAGCAGCTTGGAGACGGGGGGCGACGAGACCCAGCACTTC.

The chain uses TRBV3-1 and TRBJ2-2, with TRBD1 as a possible D gene (6 bases). Matching the DNA end better, TRBJ1-1 makes the J call doubtful. Germline CDR1 and CDR2: LGHDT and YNNKEL (reference sequence). The CDR3 extends over 13 amino acids. CDR3 bases: TGTGCCAGCAGCTCACAGGGCCTCGGGGAAGCTTTCTTT. This gives the protein CASSSQGLGEAFF.